This T cell receptor (beta chain) stems from a study of blood T cell repertoires in COVID-19. Looking at the study overall: T cells, B-cell-depleted T cells, or PBMCs supplied cDNA or gDNA.

Original handling: Reference gene primer amplification gave nucleated cell count estimates. Assay used: immunoSEQ multiplex PCR; TCRdb lists only in-frame clones, some missing. V, J and clone size reflect that table, while D and trimming were determined from the DNA. The sample lists 150,000 to 200,000 clones, 75% to 85% seen once, with less than 7% in the top ten. Germline CDR1 is MNHNY and CDR2 is SVGAGI (reference sequence). This CDR3 spans 15 amino acids. The V end was cut by 2 bases, the J end by 4 bases, with 12 bases between. The sample comprised peripheral blood. The chain is built from TRBV6-6 and TRBJ1-3; tentative D call: TRBD1 (6 bases). The sequence was collected from a man in his fifties or sixties with acute or convalescent COVID-19. CDR3 amino acids: CASSYLTGPGNTIYF. The CDR3 DNA sequence: TGTGCCAGCAGTTACCTAACAGGGCCCGGAAACACCATATATTTT.